A single sample is the source of the 17 T cell receptor beta chains below, sequenced in a study of T cell responses to AZD1222 COVID-19 vaccine. The repertoire was sequenced with immunoSEQ multiplex PCR; TCRdb's copy has only in-frame clones and lacks some. The sample has 150,000 to 180,000 clones; around nine tenths are singletons. Sequenced here: peripheral blood, sampled after recovery from COVID-19. These receptors originate from an adult who had recovered from COVID-19.

The CDR3 nucleotides read TGTGCCAGCAACCCGCGGGATAATTCACCCCTCCACTTT. This codes for CASNPRDNSPLHF. The chain joins TRBV2 to TRBJ1-6; no definite D call. Germline CDR1 is SNHLY and CDR2 is FYNNEI. With 7 bases removed from V and 5 bases from J, the gap between germline ends came to 9 bases. The CDR3 spans 13 residues.

J is TRBJ2-1 and V is TRBV4-1; tentatively, D is TRBD2 (7 bases). In germline, CDR1 is MGHRA, CDR2 YSYEKL. This CDR3 has 14 residues. V shed 4 bases and J shed 10 bases, with 17 bases lying between them. The CDR3, as DNA: TGCGCCAGCAGCCCTGGGATGGGGGGGCTCGAGCAGTTCTTC. This sequence encodes CASSPGMGGLEQFF.

In its sample, this clone was seen once. The chain carries TRBV18 and TRBJ2-7; perhaps TRBD1 as D (6 bases). CDR1 and CDR2 (germline): KGHSH, LQKENI. V dropped 3 bases and J dropped 6 bases, with 15 bases sitting between them. This CDR3 region has 14 residues. CDR3 DNA: TGTGCCAGCTCACCTGCTTCCAGGGGAAGCGAGCAGTACTTC. Translation: CASSPASRGSEQYF.

J is TRBJ2-3 and V is TRBV5-1, with TRBD2 matching 13 bases. The CDR3 is 18 amino acids. V lost 0 bases to trimming and J lost 5 bases; unmatched junction nucleotides: 9. The germline V gene encodes CDR1 SGHRS and CDR2 YFSETQ. CDR3 region: CASSLGTSGSRGGDTQYF. CDR3 DNA sequence: TGCGCCAGCAGCTTGGGGACTAGCGGGAGCCGAGGGGGAGATACGCAGTATTTT. The whole variable domain, filled in from reference TRBV5-1 and TRBJ2-3, reads KAGVTQTPRYLIKTRGQQVTLSCSPISGHRSVSWYQQTPGQGLQFLFEYFSETQRNKGNFPGRFSGRQFSNSRSEMNVSTLELGDSALYLCASSLGTSGSRGGDTQYFGPGTRLTVL.

The chain joins TRBV5-1 to TRBJ2-1, with TRBD1 identical over 9 bases. V lost 0 bases to trimming and J lost 5 bases; unmatched junction nucleotides: 9. CDR1 and CDR2 (germline): SGHRS, YFSETQ. The CDR3 length is 17 residues. CDR3 bases: TGCGCCAGCAGCTTGGCCCTCGGGACAGGGACCCACAATGAGCAGTTCTTC. This gives the protein CASSLALGTGTHNEQFF.

V gene TRBV18 combines with J gene TRBJ2-3, with D tentatively TRBD2 (6 bases). The CDR3 has 14 residues. Trimming removed 0 bases at V and 5 bases at J, with 9 bases between. The V gene's germline CDR1 is KGHSH and CDR2 LQKENI. CDR3 DNA: TGTGCCAGCTCACCACCGTCCGGGGGAGATACGCAGTATTTT. It translates to CASSPPSGGDTQYF.

The CDR3 coding sequence is TGCGCCAGCAGTGAGAATGTAGGGGGAAGTAATGAGCAGTTCTTC. Protein product: CASSENVGGSNEQFF. The chain combines TRBV10-2 with TRBJ2-1, with D tentatively TRBD1 (6 bases). Germline V gene data show CDR1 as WSHSY and CDR2 as SAAADI. V gave up 2 bases and J gave up 7 bases, with 15 bases separating them. The CDR3 has 15 amino acids.

This chain uses TRBV2 with TRBJ2-1; 8 positions match TRBD1. CDR3 length: 17 residues. J lost 2 bases, V lost 1 base, and 7 bases had no gene match. Per germline, CDR1 SNHLY and CDR2 FYNNEI. CDR3 sequence: CASSEGIGQGPYNEQFF. CDR3 nucleotides: TGTGCCAGCAGTGAAGGGATTGGACAGGGCCCCTACAATGAGCAGTTCTTC. Filled out from reference TRBV2 and TRBJ2-1, the complete variable domain reads EPEVTQTPSHQVTQMGQEVILRCVPISNHLYFYWYRQILGQKVEFLVSFYNNEISEKSEIFDDQFSVERPDGSNFTLKIRSTKLEDSAMYFCASSEGIGQGPYNEQFFGPGTRLTVL.

The sample holds one count of this clone. The chain recombines TRBV4-2 with TRBJ2-1, with D possibly being TRBD2 (6 bases). The CDR3 contains 17 residues. The ends were cut back, 1 base at V and 0 bases at J, with 13 bases in the middle. Germline V gene lookup returns CDR1 LGHNA and CDR2 YNFKEQ. The CDR3 DNA reads TGTGCCAGCAGCCAAGCAGGGCGGGGCAGCTCCTACAATGAGCAGTTCTTC. Translation: CASSQAGRGSSYNEQFF.

The chain joins TRBV15 to TRBJ2-5, with D possibly TRBD1 on 5 matching bases. V was shortened by 8 bases and J by 0 bases, with 10 bases between the two germline ends. This CDR3 has 13 amino acids. Germline-derived CDR1 and CDR2 are LNHNV and YYDKDF (reference sequence). CDR3: CATEGANQETQYF. The DNA for the CDR3 is TGTGCCACCGAAGGGGCGAACCAAGAGACCCAGTACTTC.

This sequence joins TRBV29-1 and TRBJ2-2; D is unclear. The V gene's germline CDR1 is SQVTM and CDR2 ANQGSEA. Trimming pared 4 bases from V and 4 bases from J, leaving 7 bases between. CDR3 length: 12 residues. The CDR3 DNA sequence: TGCAGCGTTGTAACACCCACCGGGGAGCTGTTTTTT. It codes for CSVVTPTGELFF.

The V gene is TRBV9, the J gene TRBJ2-7, with D possibly being TRBD1 (6 bases). V was shortened by 4 bases and J by 0 bases, with 11 bases between the two germline ends. CDR1 is SGDLS and CDR2 is YYNGEE in the germline V gene. This CDR3 region has 14 residues. CDR3 residues: CASSPGEGSYEQYF. CDR3 nucleotides: TGTGCCAGCAGCCCAGGGGAAGGCTCCTACGAGCAGTACTTC.

The chain combines TRBV5-8 with TRBJ2-1; TRBD1 or TRBD2 may be the D gene (5 bases each). Trimming cost V 2 bases and J 7 bases, with 10 bases left between them. CDR3 length equals 13 residues. The germline V gene has CDR1 SGHTS and CDR2 YDEGEE. In DNA, the CDR3 is TGTGCCAGCAGCTTTTATGAGGGGAATGAGCAGTTCTTC. Amino acid sequence: CASSFYEGNEQFF.

In regard to this clone: Other nucleotide sequences in the sample specify the same CDR3. This chain connects TRBV28 to TRBJ2-4, with 8 bases fitting TRBD1. There are 16 residues in the CDR3. V was pared by 4 bases and J by 0 bases, with 5 bases of the junction left unmatched. Germline V gives CDR1 MDHEN, CDR2 SYDVKM. The CDR3 DNA sequence: TGTGCCAGCAGTTCGGACAGGGAGCTAGCCAAAAACATTCAGTACTTC. Translation gives CASSSDRELAKNIQYF.

The chain couples TRBV5-6 to TRBJ2-1; TRBD1 matches at 8 bases. Germline CDR1 SGHDT, CDR2 YYEEEE. The CDR3 sequence is 14 residues long. With V trimmed by 1 base and J by 7 bases, 4 bases remained unmatched. The CDR3, as DNA: TGTGCCAGCAGCTTGTGGACAGGGTTGAATGAGCAGTTCTTC. Its translation is CASSLWTGLNEQFF.

This chain uses TRBV15 with TRBJ2-5, with 12 bases fitting TRBD1. Trimming removed 1 base from V and 3 bases from J; junction bases left unmatched: 3. The CDR3 has 16 amino acids. From germline, CDR1 is LNHNV and CDR2 YYDKDF (reference sequence). The CDR3 nucleotides are TGTGCCACCAGCAGAGCCGGGACAGGGGGCGAAGAGACCCAGTACTTC. The encoded protein is CATSRAGTGGEETQYF.

This chain connects TRBV23-1 to TRBJ1-1; no reliable D call. TRBV23-1 is designated an ORF whose function remains uncertain. V gave up 10 bases and J gave up 3 bases, with 18 bases separating them. The CDR3 loop spans 14 amino acids. The CDR3 sequence: CATGPQTRYTEAFF. The CDR3 bases are TGCGCCACTGGACCCCAAACAAGGTACACTGAAGCTTTCTTT.